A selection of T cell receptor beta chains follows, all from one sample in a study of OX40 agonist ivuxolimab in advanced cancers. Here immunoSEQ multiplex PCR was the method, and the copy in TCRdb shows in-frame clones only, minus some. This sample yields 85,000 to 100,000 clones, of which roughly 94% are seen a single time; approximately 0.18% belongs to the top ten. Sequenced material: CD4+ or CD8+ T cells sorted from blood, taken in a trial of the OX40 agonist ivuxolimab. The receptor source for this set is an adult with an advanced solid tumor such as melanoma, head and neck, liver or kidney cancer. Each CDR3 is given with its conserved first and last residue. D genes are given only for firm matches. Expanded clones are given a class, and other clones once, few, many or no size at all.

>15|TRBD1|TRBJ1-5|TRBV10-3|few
TGTGCCATCAAAAAGGGGGCGGATAGCAATCAGCCCCAGCATTTT
CAIKKGADSNQPQHF
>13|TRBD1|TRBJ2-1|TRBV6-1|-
TGTGCCAGCAGAGGAGACAGGGGGGGTGAGCAGTTCTTC
CASRGDRGGEQFF
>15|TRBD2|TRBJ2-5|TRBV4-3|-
TGCGCCAGCAGCCGGGGGTGGAGGGGAGGGGAGACCCAGTACTTC
CASSRGWRGGETQYF
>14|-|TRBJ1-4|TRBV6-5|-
TGTGCCAGCGCGAGAGGGCAGGACGGCTTGAAACTGTTTTTT
CASARGQDGLKLFF
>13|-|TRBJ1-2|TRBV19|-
TGTGCTTCTGGGGCGGGGAATCACTATGGCTACACCTTC
CASGAGNHYGYTF
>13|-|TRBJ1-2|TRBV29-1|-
TGCAGCGTTTACCGAGGGACCTCTCAGGGCTACACCTTC
CSVYRGTSQGYTF
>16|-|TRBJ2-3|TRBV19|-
TGTGCCAGTAGTATCGGCGCCTTACGGGGCGCAGATACGCAGTATTTT
CASSIGALRGADTQYF
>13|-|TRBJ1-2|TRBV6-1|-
TGTGCCAGCTCAGTAGGTGTCTTCTATGGCTACACCTTC
CASSVGVFYGYTF
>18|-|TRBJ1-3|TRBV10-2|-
TGCGCCAGCAGCGCGAAGGCCAAACGGGGGTCGTCTGGAAACACCATATATTTT
CASSAKAKRGSSGNTIYF
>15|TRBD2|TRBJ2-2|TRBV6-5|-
TGTGCCAGCAGTTACAGCGGGGGTCACACCGGGGAGCTGTTTTTT
CASSYSGGHTGELFF
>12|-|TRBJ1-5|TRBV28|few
TGTGCCAGCACCCTGGGAAATCAGCCCCAGCATTTT
CASTLGNQPQHF
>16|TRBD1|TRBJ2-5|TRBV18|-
TGTGCCAGCTCACCACCGCAAGGGGGCGGTATAGAGACCCAGTACTTC
CASSPPQGGGIETQYF
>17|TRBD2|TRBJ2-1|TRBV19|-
TGTGCCAGTAGTAACCTAGCGGGAGGGCCAGGTATGGATGAGCAGTTCTTC
CASSNLAGGPGMDEQFF
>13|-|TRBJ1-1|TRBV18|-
TGTGCCAGCTCATTTCTGGCAGCAAGTGAAGCTTTCTTT
CASSFLAASEAFF
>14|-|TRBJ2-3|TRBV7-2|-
TGTGCCAGCAGCCCAGGGGACTACATAGATACGCAGTATTTT
CASSPGDYIDTQYF
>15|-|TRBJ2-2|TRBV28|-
TGTGCCAGCAGTTTTCCGGGGGGCTTCACCGGGGAGCTGTTTTTT
CASSFPGGFTGELFF
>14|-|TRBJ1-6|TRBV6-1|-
TGTGCCAGCAGTGTACAGGGTCTTAATTCACCCCTCCACTTT
CASSVQGLNSPLHF
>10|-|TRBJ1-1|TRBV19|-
TGTGCCAGTATGGGGGCGCGAGCTTTCTTT
CASMGARAFF
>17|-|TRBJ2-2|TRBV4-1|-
TGCGCCAGCAGCCAAGATCGGAGGGCTAGTGCAGCCGGGGAGCTGTTTTTT
CASSQDRRASAAGELFF
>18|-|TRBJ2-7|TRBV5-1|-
TGCGCCAGCAGCCGGGGTCTTTCCCCATCCACCCAAATTTACGAGCAGTACTTC
CASSRGLSPSTQIYEQYF
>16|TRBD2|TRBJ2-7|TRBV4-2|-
TGTGCCAGCAGCCAAGCCGAAGGGACTAGCACCTACGAGCAGTACTTC
CASSQAEGTSTYEQYF
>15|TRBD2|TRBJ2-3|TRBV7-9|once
TGTGCCAGCAGCTATCCCAAGGGGAGGGAAGATACGCAGTATTTT
CASSYPKGREDTQYF
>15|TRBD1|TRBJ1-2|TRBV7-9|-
TGTGCCAGCAGCTTAAGGGTGAACAGGGGCTATGGCTACACCTTC
CASSLRVNRGYGYTF
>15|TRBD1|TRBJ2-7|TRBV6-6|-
TGTGCCAGCACTCTACGGGGACAGTGGGACTACGAGCAGTACTTC
CASTLRGQWDYEQYF
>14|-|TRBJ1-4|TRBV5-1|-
TGCGCCAGCAGCTTGGGGCAGACAGAGCGAAAACTGTTTTTT
CASSLGQTERKLFF
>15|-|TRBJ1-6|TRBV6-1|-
TGTGCCAGCAAACAGGACAGCTCCTATAATTCACCCCTCCACTTT
CASKQDSSYNSPLHF
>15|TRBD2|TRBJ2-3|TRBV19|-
TGTGCCAGTAGTCTCTTAGCGGGAGCCCCAGATACGCAGTATTTT
CASSLLAGAPDTQYF
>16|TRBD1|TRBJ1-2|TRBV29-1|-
TGCAGCGTTGGGAAGGGGACAGGGGGCGCTAGCTATGGCTACACCTTC
CSVGKGTGGASYGYTF
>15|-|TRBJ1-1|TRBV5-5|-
TGTGCCAGCAGCTTGGCGAGGTGGGGGAACACTGAAGCTTTCTTT
CASSLARWGNTEAFF
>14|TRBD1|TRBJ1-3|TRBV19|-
TGTGCCAGTAGCCTGGACAGGGGATTGAACACCATATATTTT
CASSLDRGLNTIYF
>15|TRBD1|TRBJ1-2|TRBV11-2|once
TGTGCCAGCAGCTTAGATCGGGACAGGGGAAGAGGCTACACCTTC
CASSLDRDRGRGYTF
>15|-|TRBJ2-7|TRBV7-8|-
TGTGCCAGCAGCTTATACGCGTCGGCTTCCTACGAGCAGTACTTC
CASSLYASASYEQYF
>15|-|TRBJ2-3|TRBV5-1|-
TGCGCCAGCAGCTTGGGGCAGACCATCACAGATACGCAGTATTTT
CASSLGQTITDTQYF
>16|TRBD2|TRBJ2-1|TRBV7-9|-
TGTGCCAGCAGCCGCACCCTAGCGGGAGGGCCTAATGAGCAGTTCTTC
CASSRTLAGGPNEQFF
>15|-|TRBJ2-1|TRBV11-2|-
TGTGCCAGCAGCTTGAGAGCCGCTCGTCACAATGAGCAGTTCTTC
CASSLRAARHNEQFF
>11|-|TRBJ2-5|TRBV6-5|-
TGTGCCAGCAGGGCCCAAGAGACCCAGTACTTC
CASRAQETQYF
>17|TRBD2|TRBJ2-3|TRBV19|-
TGTGCCAGTAGCAATAGCGGGAAGCCCTATCCGGCAGATACGCAGTATTTT
CASSNSGKPYPADTQYF
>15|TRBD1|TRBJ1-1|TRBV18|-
TGTGCCAGCTCACCGACAGGGGGTAAGAACACTGAAGCTTTCTTT
CASSPTGGKNTEAFF
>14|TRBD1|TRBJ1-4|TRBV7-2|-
TGTGCCAGCAGCTTAAGGACAGGGGGAGAAAAACTGTTTTTT
CASSLRTGGEKLFF
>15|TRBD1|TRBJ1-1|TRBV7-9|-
TGTGCCAGCAGCCTAGAAAGTACAGGGGGCACTGAAGCTTTCTTT
CASSLESTGGTEAFF
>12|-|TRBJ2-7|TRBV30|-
TGTGCCTGGAGCAGGGGACAATACGAGCAGTACTTC
CAWSRGQYEQYF
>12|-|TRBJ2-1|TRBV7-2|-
TGTGCCAGCAGCCATCCAAACAATGAGCAGTTCTTC
CASSHPNNEQFF
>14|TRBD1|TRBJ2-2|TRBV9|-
TGTGCCAGCAGCGGACAGGGGAACACCAGGGAGCTGTTTTTT
CASSGQGNTRELFF
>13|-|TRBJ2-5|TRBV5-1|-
TGCGCCAGCAGCTTGACACGGCAAGAGACCCAGTACTTC
CASSLTRQETQYF
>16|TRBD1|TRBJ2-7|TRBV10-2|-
TGCGCCAGCAGTGAGTTTACAGGGGGAAGCTCCTACGAGCAGTACTTC
CASSEFTGGSSYEQYF
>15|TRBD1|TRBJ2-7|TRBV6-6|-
TGTGCCAGCACCTCCGGGACAGGGGGATCCCACGAGCAGTACTTC
CASTSGTGGSHEQYF
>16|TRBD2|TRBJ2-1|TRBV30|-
TGTGCCTGGAGTGTATCCCACGGACTAGCCTACAATGAGCAGTTCTTC
CAWSVSHGLAYNEQFF
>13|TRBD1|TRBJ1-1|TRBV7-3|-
TGTGCCAGCTCGACAGGGCCGAACACTGAAGCTTTCTTT
CASSTGPNTEAFF
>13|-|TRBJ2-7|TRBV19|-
TGTGCCAGTAGCCCAGGTCAGAGCTACGAGCAGTACTTC
CASSPGQSYEQYF
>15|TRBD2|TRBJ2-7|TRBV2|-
TGTGCCAGCAGGAGGACTAGCGGGAGGTCGGGGGAGCAGTACTTC
CASRRTSGRSGEQYF
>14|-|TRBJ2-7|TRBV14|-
TGTGCCAGCAGCCTGCCCCCGGGACCGAACAAGCAGTACTTC
CASSLPPGPNKQYF
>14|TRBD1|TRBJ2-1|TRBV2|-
TGTGCCAGCAGTCCGGACAGGTCCTACAATGAGCAGTTCTTC
CASSPDRSYNEQFF
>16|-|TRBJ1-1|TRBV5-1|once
TGCGCCAGCGGACGCCGGGACACCGCGCTGGGCACTGAAGCTTTCTTT
CASGRRDTALGTEAFF
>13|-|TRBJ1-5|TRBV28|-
TGTGCCAGCAAACCGGGGGGGAGTCAGCCCCAGCATTTT
CASKPGGSQPQHF
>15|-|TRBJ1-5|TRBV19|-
TGTGCCAGTAGTATGAGTGGGAGGCGCAATCAGCCCCAGCATTTT
CASSMSGRRNQPQHF